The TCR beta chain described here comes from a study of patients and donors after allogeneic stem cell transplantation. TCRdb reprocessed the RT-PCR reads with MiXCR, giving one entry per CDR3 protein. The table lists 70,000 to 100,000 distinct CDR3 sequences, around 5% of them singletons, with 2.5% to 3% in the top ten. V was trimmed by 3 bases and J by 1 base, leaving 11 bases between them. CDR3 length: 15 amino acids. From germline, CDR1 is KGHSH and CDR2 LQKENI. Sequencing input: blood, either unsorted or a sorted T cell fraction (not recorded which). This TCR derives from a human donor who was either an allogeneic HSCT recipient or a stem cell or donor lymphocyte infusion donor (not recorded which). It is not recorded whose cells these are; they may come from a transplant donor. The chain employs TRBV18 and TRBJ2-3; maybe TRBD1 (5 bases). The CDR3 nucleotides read TGTGCCAGCTCACCTGGGTTGACAGGCACAGATACGCAGTATTTT. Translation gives CASSPGLTGTDTQYF.